The clone carrying this T cell receptor (beta chain) was observed once. The antigen is not known. These data originate in a study of T cell responses to AZD1222 COVID-19 vaccine. Study outcomes and limitations: Spike-specific TCR breadth and depth went up after people got two AZD1222 doses. Seropositivity was recorded at baseline in only 6 or 7 AZD1222 recipients. No repertoire was sampled before or during the peak T cell response, only after it.

Libraries were prepared by immunoSEQ multiplex PCR; TCRdb keeps only in-frame clonotypes and omits some of them. Counted here are 120,000 to 150,000 clones, under 95% occurring once; the ten biggest clones make up about 1.8%. This specimen was peripheral blood, taken 28 days after the second AZD1222 dose. The clonotype comes from an adult who received the AZD1222 COVID-19 vaccine.

This CDR3 is CASSLTANYEQYF. CDR3 nucleotides: TGTGCCAGCAGCTTAACGGCGAACTACGAGCAGTACTTC. This chain links TRBV7-3 with TRBJ2-7, with D unclear. The CDR3 loop spans 13 amino acids. Germline V gives CDR1 SGHTA, CDR2 FQGTGA. The germline V and J ends were trimmed by 0 bases and 3 bases, with 6 bases remaining between them.